One sample yielded the 6 T cell receptor beta chains listed below, sequenced in a study of technical replicates of blood from four donors. Some clones are missing from TCRdb's copy, which holds only in-frame ones; the method was immunoSEQ multiplex PCR. Here the sample spans 70,000 to 85,000 clones, around 93% being singletons. The material sequenced was T cells isolated from PBMCs. All receptors derive from a human donor in good health.

This clone has just one count. The germline gene is not matched at one end of the junction; a read error may be the cause. This chain joins TRBV4-1 and TRBJ2-7; D is possibly TRBD1 (6 bases). CDR3 size: 15 residues. Germline loops: CDR1 MGHRA, CDR2 YSYEKL. The CDR3 loop is CASSQGDTGFWEQYF. CDR3 bases: TGCGCCAGCAGTCAAGGGGACACGGGCTTCTGGGAGCAGTACTTC.

CDR3 coding DNA: TGTGCCAGCAGTTTCGAACAAATGAACACTGAAGCTTTCTTT. Amino acid sequence: CASSFEQMNTEAFF. The chain carries TRBV28 and TRBJ1-1; D is uncertain. The CDR3 extends over 14 amino acids. CDR1 MDHEN and CDR2 SYDVKM come from the germline V gene. Trimming pared 3 bases from V and 0 bases from J, leaving 8 bases between.

The V gene is TRBV4-2, the J gene TRBJ2-3; D may be TRBD2 (5 bases). V lost 3 bases to trimming and J lost 3 bases, with 13 bases between them. Germline values: CDR1 LGHNA, CDR2 YNFKEQ. The CDR3 spans 15 residues. The CDR3 reads CASSQSGESTDTQYF. CDR3 nucleotide sequence: TGTGCCAGCAGCCAGAGTGGGGAGTCAACAGATACGCAGTATTTT.

The rearrangement uses TRBV6-6 and TRBJ1-1; TRBD1 aligns across 10 bases. V lost 4 bases and J lost 7; bases outside the gene matches: 12. The CDR3 consists of 16 residues. Per germline, CDR1 MNHNY and CDR2 SVGAGI (reference sequence). The CDR3 DNA sequence: TGTGCCAGCAGTTCCTGGGACAGGGGAGTGCGGGATGAAGCTTTCTTT. As protein: CASSSWDRGVRDEAFF.

This chain links TRBV18 with TRBJ2-5; perhaps TRBD2 as D (6 bases). The V end was cut by 1 base, the J end by 5 bases, with 14 bases between. The CDR3 is made up of 15 amino acids. Germline assignment: CDR1 KGHSH and CDR2 LQKENI. This chain's CDR3 is CASSPRQAAGETQYF. The CDR3 DNA is TGTGCCAGCTCACCACGGCAGGCGGCGGGGGAGACCCAGTACTTC.

V is TRBV2 and J is TRBJ1-5; 12 positions agree with TRBD1. From germline, CDR1 is SNHLY and CDR2 FYNNEI. Germline trimming cut 5 bases from V and 3 bases from J; bases unmatched to any gene: 5. The CDR3 is made up of 16 amino acids. The CDR3 nucleotides read TGTGCCAGCAGTCACCGGGACAGGGGGCCCAATCAGCCCCAGCATTTT. This encodes CASSHRDRGPNQPQHF. The complete variable domain, with remaining parts taken from reference TRBV2 and TRBJ1-5, reads EPEVTQTPSHQVTQMGQEVILRCVPISNHLYFYWYRQILGQKVEFLVSFYNNEISEKSEIFDDQFSVERPDGSNFTLKIRSTKLEDSAMYFCASSHRDRGPNQPQHFGDGTRLSIL.